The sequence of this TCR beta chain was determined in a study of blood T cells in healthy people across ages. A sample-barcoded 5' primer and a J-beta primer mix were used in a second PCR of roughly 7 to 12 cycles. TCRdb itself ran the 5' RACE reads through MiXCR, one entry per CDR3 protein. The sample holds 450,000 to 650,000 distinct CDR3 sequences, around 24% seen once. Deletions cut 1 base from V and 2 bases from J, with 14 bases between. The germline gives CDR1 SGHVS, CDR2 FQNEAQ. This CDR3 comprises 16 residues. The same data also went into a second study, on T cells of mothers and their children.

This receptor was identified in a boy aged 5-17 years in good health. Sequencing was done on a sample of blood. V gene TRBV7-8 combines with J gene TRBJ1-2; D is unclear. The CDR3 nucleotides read TGTGCCAGCAGCTTAGGAAGTAGCGGGATCAACTATGGCTACACCTTC. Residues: CASSLGSSGINYGYTF.